What follows is one T cell receptor beta chain and its context. Clones were read by immunoSEQ multiplex PCR, and TCRdb kept only the in-frame ones, dropping some. The sample has 100,000 to 150,000 clones, more than 85% seen once. This entry comes from a study of blood T cell repertoires in COVID-19. V gave up 0 bases and J gave up 6 bases; unmatched junction bases: 13. The CDR3 spans 18 residues. Germline CDR1 reads SGHRS; CDR2 reads YFSETQ. The chain couples TRBV5-1 to TRBJ2-1, with 9 bases lining up with TRBD2. The specimen was peripheral blood. This clonotype originated in a man in his fifties with COVID-19, enrolled during active disease. The DNA of the CDR3 is TGCGCCAGCAGCTTGGAAGCGGGAGGCACTCGCGGGGGCAATGAGCAGTTCTTC. Translated: CASSLEAGGTRGGNEQFF.